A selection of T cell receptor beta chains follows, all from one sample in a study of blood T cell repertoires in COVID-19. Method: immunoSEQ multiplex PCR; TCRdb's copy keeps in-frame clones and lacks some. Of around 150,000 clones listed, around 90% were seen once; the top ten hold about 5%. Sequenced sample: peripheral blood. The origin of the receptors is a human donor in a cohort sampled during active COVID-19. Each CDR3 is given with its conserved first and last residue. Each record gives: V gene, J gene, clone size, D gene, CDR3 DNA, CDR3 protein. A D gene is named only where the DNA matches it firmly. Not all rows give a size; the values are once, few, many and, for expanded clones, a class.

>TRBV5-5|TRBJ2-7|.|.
TGTGCCAGCAGCTGGGGAGCGGAGGAGGCTGGCAACTTC
CASSWGAEEAGNF
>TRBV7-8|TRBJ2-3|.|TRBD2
TGTGCCAGCAGCTCCGGACTAGCGGGAGAGGTCGATACGCAGTATTTT
CASSSGLAGEVDTQYF
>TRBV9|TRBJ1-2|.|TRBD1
TGTGCCAGCAGCGGCAACCGGGACAGGAGACTCTATGGCTACACCTTC
CASSGNRDRRLYGYTF
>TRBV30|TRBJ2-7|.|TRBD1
TGTGCCTGGAGTGCGGGGACAGGGACCTACGAGCAGTACTTC
CAWSAGTGTYEQYF
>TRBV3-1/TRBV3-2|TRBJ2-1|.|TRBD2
TGTGCCAGCAGCCAGACGTTGGGAGCGGGAGGCGATGAGCAGTTCTTC
CASSQTLGAGGDEQFF
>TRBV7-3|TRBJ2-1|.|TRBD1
TGTGCCAGCAGCTCCGGACAGGGAAGGGACAATGAGCAGTTCTTC
CASSSGQGRDNEQFF
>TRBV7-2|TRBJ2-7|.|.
TGTGCCAGCAGCTCCCTTGGCCCGTACGAGCAGTACTTC
CASSSLGPYEQYF
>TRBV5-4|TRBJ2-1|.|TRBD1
TGTGCCAGCAGCTTTGACAGGGGTAACAGGATCTCCTACAATGAGCAGTTCTTC
CASSFDRGNRISYNEQFF
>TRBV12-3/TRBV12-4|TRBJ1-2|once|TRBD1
TGTGCCAGCAGTACAGGGGTCTATGGCTACACCTTC
CASSTGVYGYTF
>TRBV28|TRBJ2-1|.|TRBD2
TGTGCCAGCAGTTTACAAGCGGGAGGTGGCAATGAGCAGTTCTTC
CASSLQAGGGNEQFF
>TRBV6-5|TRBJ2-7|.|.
TGTGCCAGCTGGAGTTCCTACGAGCAGTACTTC
CASWSSYEQYF
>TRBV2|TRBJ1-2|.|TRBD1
TGTGCCAGCACTCCGGACAGGGGGAAAGGCTACACCTTC
CASTPDRGKGYTF
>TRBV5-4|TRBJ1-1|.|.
TGTGCCAGCAGCTCAAGGGGGGGGACTGAAGCTTTCTTT
CASSSRGGTEAFF
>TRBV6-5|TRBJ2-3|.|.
TGTGCCAGCAAATGGGGCAGTGAGAAGCCAGATACGCAGTATTTT
CASKWGSEKPDTQYF
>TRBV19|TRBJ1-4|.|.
TGTGCCAGTAGTAGGGGAGCAACTAATGAAAAACTGTTTTTT
CASSRGATNEKLFF
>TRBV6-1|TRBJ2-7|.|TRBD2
TGTGCCAGCAGTGACCAGGGACTAGCGGGAGATTACGAGCAGTACTTC
CASSDQGLAGDYEQYF
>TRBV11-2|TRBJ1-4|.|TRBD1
TGTGCCAGCAGCCACCGGCCGGGACAGGGGCAGCAGAAACTGTTTTTT
CASSHRPGQGQQKLFF
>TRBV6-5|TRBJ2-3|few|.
TGTGCCAGTGCCCGAACACCGGATACGCAGTATTTT
CASARTPDTQYF
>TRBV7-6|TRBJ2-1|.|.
TGTGCCAGCAGCTTGGAACTTCGGAGACAGCAGTTCTTC
CASSLELRRQQFF
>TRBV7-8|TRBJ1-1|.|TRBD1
TGTGCCAGCAGCAAGGCCACGCCGGGACAGATAACGAACACTGAAGCTTTCTTT
CASSKATPGQITNTEAFF
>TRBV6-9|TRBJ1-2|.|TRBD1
TGTGCCAGCAGTTATTTCGTGGGGACAGGGATGCCCTACTATGGCTACACCTTC
CASSYFVGTGMPYYGYTF
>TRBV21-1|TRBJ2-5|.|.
TGTGCCAGCACTCTAAAAGGTGTGGTTCGTCAGCCAGGGGGAGGAGACCGGCACTTC
CASTLKGVVRQPGGGDRHF
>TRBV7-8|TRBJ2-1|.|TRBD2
TGTGCCAGCAGCTTAATCGGACTGACTAGCCCTTCCTACAATGAGCAGTTCTTC
CASSLIGLTSPSYNEQFF
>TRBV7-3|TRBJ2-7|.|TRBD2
TGTGCCAGCAGCTTAGGTCTTGGCGGGAGTTTTGACGAGCAGTACTTC
CASSLGLGGSFDEQYF
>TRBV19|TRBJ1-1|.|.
TGTGCCAGTAGTATCCCTGGCCGGGGGAGGGACACTGAAGCTTTCTTT
CASSIPGRGRDTEAFF
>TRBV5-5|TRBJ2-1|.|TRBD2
TGTGCCAGCAGCTCCTCGACTAGCGGGAGAGGAAGCTCCTACAATGAGCAGTTCTTC
CASSSSTSGRGSSYNEQFF
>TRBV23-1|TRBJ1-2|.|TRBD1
TGCGCCAGCAGTCAAGTATCCACAGGGGAATATGGCTACACCTTC
CASSQVSTGEYGYTF